These 5 T cell receptor beta chains came from one sample sequenced in a study of regulatory T cells in long-lasting Graves disease. Building of the TCR beta libraries involved iRepertoire HTBI primers and Arm-PCR of CDR3 regions. TCRdb analysed the multiplex PCR reads with MiXCR anew, one entry per CDR3 protein. Found here are 200,000 to 250,000 distinct CDR3 sequences, about 16% of them singletons; the top ten hold approximately 20%. Described time point: newly diagnosed GD, antithyroid drugs for less than 3 months. The TCR library was prepared using RNA isolated from PBMCs. The material was peripheral blood mononuclear cells (PBMCs), obtained at new diagnosis, from a patient treated with antithyroid drugs. These TCRs come from a female donor with Graves disease.

This clonotype was seen repeatedly, ten times or more. The junction shows a germline mismatch at one end, possibly a read error. The chain uses TRBV5-1 and TRBJ1-4, with a weak D call TRBD1 (5 bases). This CDR3 region has 17 residues. Germline CDR1 reads SGHRS; CDR2 reads YFSETQ. CDR3 protein: CASSLDLRAGLGEKLFF. The CDR3, as DNA: TGTGCCAGCAGCTTGGATCTCAGGGCTGGACTGGGTGAAAAACTGTTTTTT. Looking up the rest from reference TRBV5-1 and TRBJ1-4 gives the full variable domain: KAGVTQTPRYLIKTRGQQVTLSCSPISGHRSVSWYQQTPGQGLQFLFEYFSETQRNKGNFPGRFSGRQFSNSRSEMNVSTLELGDSALYLCASSLDLRAGLGEKLFFGSGTQLSVL.

This clonotype occurred many times. The chain joins TRBV19 to TRBJ2-6, with D tentatively TRBD1 or TRBD2 (5 bases each). Trimming shortened V by 5 bases and J by 0 bases, and 14 bases separated the two germline ends. The CDR3 spans 17 residues. CDR1 is LNHDA, CDR2 SQIVND, per germline (reference sequence). The CDR3 spells CASSPARGYSGANVLTF. CDR3 nucleotide sequence: TGTGCCAGTAGTCCAGCCCGGGGCTACTCTGGGGCCAACGTCCTGACTTTC.

A remark on this clonotype: Possible read error: a much larger clone is one base away. The chain carries TRBV7-9 and TRBJ2-1; a weak D match, TRBD2 (6 bases). The CDR3 runs 16 residues. Germline CDR1 is SEHNR and CDR2 is FQNEAQ (reference sequence). With 2 bases removed from V and 10 bases from J, the gap between germline ends came to 21 bases. For the CDR3, the DNA is TGTGCCAGCAGCTTACCGCCATGGGACTTGCTCTACGAGCAGTTCTTC. The encoded protein is CASSLPPWDLLYEQFF.

The table lists this clonotype with many counts. The chain has TRBV12-5 and TRBJ1-5; tentatively, D is TRBD1 (6 bases). Germline loops: CDR1 LGHNT, CDR2 FRNRAP. The CDR3 length is 15 residues. V gave up 2 bases and J gave up 7 bases, with 15 bases separating them. CDR3 coding DNA: TGTGCTAGTGGTTTGCGTGAGGGGGGCGGGCAGCCCCAGCATTTT. As protein: CASGLREGGGQPQHF. The entire variable domain, with the rest obtained from reference TRBV12-5 and TRBJ1-5, is as follows: DARVTQTPRHKVTEMGQEVTMRCQPILGHNTVFWYRQTMMQGLELLAYFRNRAPLDDSGMPKDRFSAEMPDATLATLKIQPSEPRDSAVYFCASGLREGGGQPQHFGDGTRLSIL.

This clonotype occurred many times. The rearrangement joins TRBV6-2 or TRBV6-3 to TRBJ1-2; no firm D call. V was trimmed by 4 bases and J by 2 bases, leaving 8 bases between them. Germline assignment: CDR1 MNHEY and CDR2 SVGEGT. The CDR3 spans 13 residues. The CDR3 DNA is TGTGCCAGCAGTTGGAAACGGAACTATGGCTACACCTTC. Its translation: CASSWKRNYGYTF.